The 10 T cell receptor beta chains below come from one sample, sequenced in a study of PD-1 blockade in classical Hodgkin lymphoma. Each of the patients experienced relapse following autologous stem cell transplantation, and their brentuximab vedotin exposure differed. Measured with immunoSEQ multiplex PCR; TCRdb has only the in-frame clones, and not every one. This table has more than 12,000 clones, more than 70% appearing once. The starting material was peripheral blood mononuclear cells (PBMCs), obtained at baseline. The receptor set was obtained from a human donor with classical Hodgkin lymphoma.

V and J are TRBV19 and TRBJ2-5; 8 nucleotides line up with TRBD1. This CDR3 is 15 amino acids long. Germline V gene lookup returns CDR1 LNHDA and CDR2 SQIVND (reference sequence). With 6 bases clipped from V and 3 bases from J, the junction kept 9 bases outside the gene matches. The DNA of the CDR3 is TGTGCCAGTAGCTCGGGACAGGAGATAAAAGAGACCCAGTACTTC. The encoded protein is CASSSGQEIKETQYF.

This chain joins TRBV6-5 and TRBJ2-5; D is possibly TRBD1 (6 bases). Germline-derived CDR1 and CDR2 are MNHEY and SVGAGI. Trimming took off 5 bases at V and 0 bases at J, with 10 bases between the two ends. This CDR3 is built from 14 residues. For the CDR3, the DNA is TGTGCCAGCAGTCGGACAGCGTACCAAGAGACCCAGTACTTC. Translation gives CASSRTAYQETQYF.

The chain couples TRBV11-2 to TRBJ2-7, with a tentative D call TRBD2 (5 bases). Germline V gives CDR1 SGHAT, CDR2 FQNNGV. The V end lost 0 bases, the J end lost 6 bases, and 18 bases lay between the germline ends. This CDR3 has 16 residues. The CDR3 region has the DNA TGTGCCAGCAGCTTAGATAGGACCGGTGGAGGACGCGAGCAGTACTTC. It yields the protein CASSLDRTGGGREQYF.

The gene calls are TRBV4-2 and TRBJ2-1, with TRBD1 as a possible D gene (5 bases). Germline V gives CDR1 LGHNA, CDR2 YNFKEQ. V dropped 0 bases and J dropped 7 bases, with 16 bases sitting between them. This CDR3 has 16 residues. CDR3 region: CASSQEWGRSANEQFF. CDR3 in DNA: TGTGCCAGCAGCCAAGAGTGGGGCCGCTCCGCGAATGAGCAGTTCTTC.

The genes are TRBV5-1 and TRBJ2-2, with 14 bases fitting TRBD2. Germline V lookup: CDR1 SGHRS, CDR2 YFSETQ. The CDR3 runs 19 residues. V lost 4 bases and J lost 4; bases outside the gene matches: 12. CDR3 DNA sequence: TGCGCCAGCAGCGATGAGACTAGCGGGGGGGCCCGGGGCACCGGGGAGCTGTTTTTT. Translated: CASSDETSGGARGTGELFF.

This chain joins TRBV30 and TRBJ2-3, with unresolved D. The CDR3 covers 12 residues. V was pared by 5 bases and J by 4 bases, with 10 bases between. Per the germline V gene, CDR1 is GTSNPN and CDR2 is SVGIG (reference sequence). CDR3: CAWAGYPDTQYF. DNA for the CDR3: TGTGCCTGGGCAGGTTATCCAGATACGCAGTATTTT.

This chain links TRBV5-1 with TRBJ2-5, with D possibly matching TRBD2 (7 bases). The CDR3 spans 16 residues. The V gene's germline CDR1 is SGHRS and CDR2 YFSETQ. With 4 bases removed from V and 2 bases from J, the gap between germline ends came to 18 bases. The CDR3 protein is CASSGGGPAGQETQYF. The CDR3 DNA sequence: TGCGCCAGCAGCGGGGGGGGCCCAGCGGGGCAAGAGACCCAGTACTTC.

The chain recombines TRBV10-3 with TRBJ1-1, with TRBD1 identical over 10 bases. This CDR3 has 13 amino acids. Germline V gene lookup returns CDR1 ENHRY and CDR2 SYGVKD. Germline trimming cut 11 bases from V and 5 bases from J; bases unmatched to any gene: 8. CDR3 amino acids: CAAEGQGGTEAFF. CDR3 coding DNA: TGTGCCGCCGAAGGACAGGGGGGTACTGAAGCTTTCTTT.

CDR3 nucleotides: TGTGCCAGCAGCTTTGAGGGTACAATGAACACTGAAGCTTTCTTT. Its protein product is CASSFEGTMNTEAFF. The chain links TRBV7-9 to TRBJ1-1; D is unresolved. V was cut by 3 bases and J by 0 bases, with 11 bases left in between. This CDR3 has 15 amino acids. Germline V gives CDR1 SEHNR, CDR2 FQNEAQ (reference sequence).

This clone appeared a single time. V gene TRBV4-3 combines with J gene TRBJ2-5; no clear D gene. The length of the CDR3 is 15 residues. The V end lost 1 base, the J end lost 4 bases, and 13 bases lay between the germline ends. In germline, CDR1 is LGHNA, CDR2 YSLEER. The CDR3 nucleotides are TGCGCCAGCAGCCAAGTTTTAAGCATGGCAGAGACCCAGTACTTC. It specifies CASSQVLSMAETQYF.